One sample yielded the 6 T cell receptor beta chains listed below, sequenced in a study of T cells after yellow fever vaccination. TCRdb re-called the 5' RACE reads with MiXCR, one entry per CDR3 protein. This sample carries some 220,000 distinct CDR3 sequences, about 3% of them seen once, and the ten largest clones take around 3.2%. The sample here was CD4+ T cells sorted from PBMCs, taken 10 days after the yellow fever booster vaccination. The receptors here all came from a man between 18 and 29 years old who received the YFV17D yellow fever vaccine.

CDR3 loop: CAISAQAAASDEQYF. DNA of the CDR3: TGTGCCATCAGTGCCCAGGCAGCCGCTAGCGACGAGCAGTACTTC. The chain joins TRBV10-3 to TRBJ2-7; TRBD2 might be the D (6 bases). The CDR3 runs 15 residues. Between the trimmed V and J ends, which lost 4 bases and 5 bases, there was a span of 18 bases. CDR1 ENHRY and CDR2 SYGVKD come from the germline V gene.

Ten or more counts support this clonotype. The rearrangement links TRBV12-3 or TRBV12-4 to TRBJ2-3, with 7 bases matching TRBD1. V lost 6 bases and J lost 4; bases outside the gene matches: 7. CDR3 size: 14 residues. CDR3 nucleotide sequence: TGTGCCAGCAGGAACAGGGGAGTGGCAGATACGCAGTATTTT. Its protein is CASRNRGVADTQYF.

This clonotype came up many times. V gene TRBV12-3 or TRBV12-4 combines with J gene TRBJ1-5, with 8 bases identical to TRBD1. CDR3 length: 14 amino acids. The V and J ends lost 7 bases and 3 bases, in that order; junction bases with no gene match: 5. The CDR3 nucleotides read TGTGCCAGCACCGCGGACAGGGCCAATCAGCCCCAGCATTTT. Translation: CASTADRANQPQHF.

This clonotype was seen a few times. The chain is built from TRBV2 and TRBJ1-1; tentative D call: TRBD1 (5 bases). The CDR3 is 15 residues long. Trimming pared 2 bases from V and 3 bases from J, leaving 13 bases between. Germline loops: CDR1 SNHLY, CDR2 FYNNEI. The CDR3 protein is CASSESGTLYTEAFF. The CDR3 DNA follows: TGTGCCAGCAGTGAATCAGGGACTTTATACACTGAAGCTTTCTTT.

This clonotype showed up just a few times. The chain employs TRBV5-4 and TRBJ2-7; D call uncertain. The CDR3 extends over 12 amino acids. The V end was cut by 0 bases, the J end by 3 bases, with 4 bases between. Looked up from germline, CDR1 is SGHNT and CDR2 is YYREEE (reference sequence). The CDR3: CASSLDFYEQYF. CDR3 coding DNA: TGTGCCAGCAGCTTGGATTTCTACGAGCAGTACTTC.

This clonotype was seen a handful of times. This sequence joins TRBV7-9 and TRBJ1-6; 11 positions match TRBD1. Germline V lookup: CDR1 SEHNR, CDR2 FQNEAQ (reference sequence). This CDR3 is 16 amino acids long. V shed 5 bases, J shed 5 bases, and the junction held 5 bases outside the gene matches. In nucleotides, the CDR3 is TGTGCCAGCAGCCCCTGGACAGGGGGCGATAATTCACCCCTCCACTTT. It encodes CASSPWTGGDNSPLHF.